This T cell receptor beta chain was identified during a study of Tregs in tolerant kidney transplant recipients (dated by TCRdb to about 2019). General notes on the study: Transplants used related donors with nonmyeloablative bone marrow transplantation; mixed chimerism was transient in the human trials. The study applied TCRbeta sequencing to find donor-specific regulatory T cells before combined kidney and bone marrow transplantation and then followed those same cells after transplant.

For TCRbeta CDR3 sequencing, genomic DNA was extracted from sorted cells using the QIAGEN DNeasy Blood and Tissue Kit. High-throughput TCRbeta CDR3 sequencing, including PCR amplification with bias correction and internal controls, was performed commercially through immunoSEQ. On the authors' methods: A unique productive TCRbeta sequence was defined by the CDR3 nucleotide sequence when primers matched, and otherwise by the CDR3 amino acid sequence together with the Vbeta and Jbeta genes. Sorting error was corrected by removing sequences shared between sorted populations at a frequency ratio of 2:1 or less, and the remaining shared sequences were assigned to the higher population. Donor-reactive sequences were defined as at least 5-fold expanded in CFSE-low cells versus unstimulated cells, with frequency of at least 0.01% in CFSE-low cells. Repertoire divergence was quantified by Jensen-Shannon divergence calculated from the top 100 TCRbeta sequences ranked by frequency. For any sample with multiple sequencing runs, sorting error was corrected in each run separately before the runs were pooled. Here the immuneACCESS table is served through TCRdb, limited to in-frame sequences with V and J called. Missing clones are a known gap in these copies; in checked studies unresolved V genes cover under half, and the rest lacks a known reason. The DNA gave D and trimming, while V, J and clone size come from that table. This sample has 98,000 or so clones in its table, and nearly 90% of those were observed once. The ten largest clones take up under 0.35% of the sample.

From the germline V gene, CDR1 is WSHSY and CDR2 is SAAADI. V has 6 bases trimmed and J has 7 bases trimmed; junction bases matching no gene number 4. The cysteine opens and the phenylalanine closes a CDR3 of 14 amino acids. Only the CDR3 DNA is retained, 42 bases long and in frame from the first base. Note on this clone: Its antigen has not been determined. The sample holds no much larger clone one base away, and base qualities are not on file.

The sample's time point, from its label and the paper: blood sample drawn before combined kidney and bone marrow transplant. Unstimulated Tregs (CD4+CD25+CD127-), CD4+ non-Tregs (CD4+CD25-), CD4 and CD8 cells were FACS-sorted from thawed PBMCs. The patients were a few recipients of combined kidney and bone marrow transplants from the ITN036ST trial, and samples were available only from these trial subjects. Healthy control blood was processed to PBMCs with a Ficoll density gradient and then cryopreserved, whereas patient PBMCs were collected both before and after transplant. The full study reports these points: Biological reproducibility was not directly assessed, although technical replication error appeared to be minimal. Expanding Tregs with activated donor B cells appeared to identify the most biologically relevant and donor-specific TCRbeta repertoire. PCR primers changed over time for some patients, so nucleotide-level comparison across those patients' samples was not possible. Because the study included only a small number of patients, the results must be confirmed in larger populations and under other immunosuppression protocols. In tolerant patients, the expansion of donor-specific Tregs was greater than global Treg expansion, suggesting that the expansion was antigen-driven rather than nonspecific.

This TCR was sampled from a human donor who received a combined kidney and bone marrow transplant. The sequencing used CD4+ T cells from blood, collected before the transplant. The chain is made from TRBV10-2 and TRBJ2-5, with 14 bases in between that match TRBD2. This receptor has the CDR3 CASRTSGGAGTQYF. The DNA reads as follows: TGCGCCAGCAGGACTAGCGGGGGGGCTGGGACCCAGTACTTC.